A single sample gave rise to the 32 T cell receptor beta chains below, sequenced in a study of spatial heterogeneity in lung cancer. TCRdb re-called the 5' RACE reads through MiXCR, storing one row per CDR3 protein. Of 16,000 or so distinct CDR3 sequences in the sample, roughly 3.9% were seen once. Time point described: sample taken at primary tumor resection. The sequencing used normal lung tissue next to the tumor, collected at surgery. Receptors were obtained from a male donor with early-stage non-small cell lung cancer.

This clonotype showed up many times. The library was built for alpha chains, so this beta chain is an off-target read and its size means little. The rearrangement links TRBV6-6 to TRBJ1-1; D gene uncertain. The V end lost 0 bases, the J end lost 5 bases, and 1 base lay between the germline ends. From germline, CDR1 is MNHNY and CDR2 SVGAGI (reference sequence). The CDR3 runs to 11 residues. CDR3 loop: CASSYSTEAFF. The CDR3 bases are TGTGCCAGCAGTTACTCGACTGAAGCTTTCTTT.

This clonotype has a count of ten or more. This beta chain came through as a stray read in a library set up for alpha chains, and its size says little. The gene calls are TRBV19 and TRBJ1-5; 8 bases align to TRBD1. Germline V gene lookup returns CDR1 LNHDA and CDR2 SQIVND (reference sequence). CDR3 length: 16 amino acids. With 1 base clipped from V and 5 bases from J, the junction kept 7 bases outside the gene matches. The CDR3, as DNA: TGTGCCAGTAGTATAGCGAGGACAGGGAATTATCAGCCCCAGCATTTT. It yields the protein CASSIARTGNYQPQHF.

This clonotype was seen at least ten times. A library prepared for alpha chains yielded this beta chain as an off-target read; its size is of little meaning. V is TRBV15 and J is TRBJ1-4; TRBD1 agrees at 7 bases. Germline trimming cut 8 bases from V and 6 bases from J; bases unmatched to any gene: 6. CDR1 is LNHNV and CDR2 is YYDKDF in the germline V gene (reference sequence). The CDR3 has 13 amino acids. The CDR3 coding sequence is TGTGCCACCTTAGAACAGGGGTATGAAAAACTGTTTTTT. It encodes CATLEQGYEKLFF.

This clonotype was counted ten times or more. For a library built for alpha chains, this beta chain is a stray read; little rests on its size. The chain links TRBV30 to TRBJ1-2, with 9 bases that match TRBD1. CDR3 length: 13 residues. V trimming: 1 base; J trimming: 6 bases; junction bases outside the gene matches: 3. Germline CDR1 and CDR2: GTSNPN and SVGIG (reference sequence). CDR3 loop: CAWSAGTGHGYTF. The DNA for the CDR3 is TGTGCCTGGAGTGCCGGGACAGGGCATGGCTACACCTTC.

This clonotype was seen at least ten times. This beta chain is off target for a library built for alpha chains, so its abundance means little. This rearrangement joins TRBV9 to TRBJ2-1; D is perhaps TRBD1 (6 bases). The CDR3 is 15 residues long. Germline V gene sequence: CDR1 SGDLS, CDR2 YYNGEE. V was clipped by 0 bases and J by 6 bases, with 13 bases between them. As DNA, the CDR3 is TGTGCCAGCAGCGTAGGAGGGGACACCTCCAATGAGCAGTTCTTC. This gives the protein CASSVGGDTSNEQFF.

This clonotype was seen ten or more times. This beta chain came through as a stray read in a library set up for alpha chains, and its size says little. The chain carries TRBV6-2 or TRBV6-3 and TRBJ2-3; 8 bases agree with TRBD2. The germline V gene encodes CDR1 MNHEY and CDR2 SVGEGT. V dropped 4 bases and J dropped 4; count of bases not matched to a gene: 4. The CDR3 runs 14 residues. Here the CDR3 DNA reads TGTGCCAGCAGTTCAGCGGGAGCCCCAGATACGCAGTATTTT. It translates to CASSSAGAPDTQYF.

Ten or more counts support this clonotype. This beta chain appears as a stray read in a library generated for alpha chains; its size is not informative. This sequence joins TRBV29-1 and TRBJ2-5; TRBD1 matches at 10 bases. Germline loops: CDR1 SQVTM, CDR2 ANQGSEA. CDR3 length: 14 residues. The V and J ends lost 2 bases and 5 bases, in that order; junction bases with no gene match: 5. The CDR3 is CSVERTGGFETQYF. CDR3 in DNA: TGCAGCGTTGAAAGGACAGGGGGTTTCGAGACCCAGTACTTC.

Ten or more counts support this clonotype. This beta chain is an off-target read within a library intended for alpha chains, so its frequency means little. The chain carries TRBV10-3 and TRBJ2-2, with 10 bases lining up with TRBD1. CDR3 length equals 15 residues. V lost 6 bases to trimming and J lost 5 bases; unmatched junction nucleotides: 6. Germline V CDR1 and CDR2: ENHRY, SYGVKD. For the CDR3, the DNA is TGTGCCATCAGCCGTGGGACAGGGGATACCGGGGAGCTGTTTTTT. It encodes CAISRGTGDTGELFF.

This clonotype was seen repeatedly, ten times or more. This beta chain represents an off-target read in a library built for alpha chains; its size is of limited meaning. The V gene is TRBV9, the J gene TRBJ2-7; D ambiguous. V lost 0 bases, J lost 2 bases, and 9 bases lay in between. The CDR3 has 14 amino acids. Germline V gene lookup returns CDR1 SGDLS and CDR2 YYNGEE. The CDR3 reads CASSVAGETYEQYF. The CDR3 DNA follows: TGTGCCAGCAGCGTAGCGGGTGAGACCTACGAGCAGTACTTC.

This clonotype has ten or more counts. A library prepared for alpha chains yielded this beta chain as an off-target read; its size is of little meaning. The rearrangement joins TRBV20-1 to TRBJ2-3; D may be TRBD2 (6 bases). The CDR3 contains 15 residues. The germline CDR1 and CDR2 sequences are DFQATT and SNEGSKA (reference sequence). V lost 0 bases and J lost 2, with 12 bases in between. Here the CDR3 reads CSARDPGLPTDTQYF. The CDR3 DNA follows: TGCAGTGCTAGAGATCCGGGACTCCCCACAGATACGCAGTATTTT.

This clonotype was seen at least ten times. The size of this beta chain means little, since it is a stray read in a library made for alpha chains. The chain uses TRBV10-3 and TRBJ2-2; D unresolved. V lost 2 bases and J 4 bases, leaving 5 bases between the germline ends. This CDR3 region has 13 residues. The V gene's germline CDR1 is ENHRY and CDR2 SYGVKD. CDR3 in DNA: TGTGCCATCAGTGAGGCCCGCACCGGGGAGCTGTTTTTT. Its translation is CAISEARTGELFF.

This clonotype showed up many times. Since the library was made to target alpha chains, this beta chain is a stray read and its abundance is not meaningful. This chain connects TRBV20-1 to TRBJ1-1; D is undetermined. This CDR3 is built from 13 residues. V was trimmed by 1 base and J by 4 bases, leaving 10 bases between them. Germline V gene data show CDR1 as DFQATT and CDR2 as SNEGSKA (reference sequence). The CDR3 sequence: CSARVPGATEAFF. The DNA of the CDR3 is TGCAGTGCTAGAGTTCCCGGAGCCACTGAAGCTTTCTTT.

This clonotype was seen ten or more times. The library was built for alpha chains, so this beta chain is an off-target read and its size means little. The V call is TRBV7-8, the J call TRBJ1-1; D may be TRBD1 (5 bases). The CDR3 runs 12 residues. The germline V and J ends were trimmed by 3 bases and 11 bases, with 13 bases remaining between them. Germline V gives CDR1 SGHVS, CDR2 FQNEAQ. The CDR3 sequence: CASSFGQGTAFF. The CDR3 DNA follows: TGTGCCAGCAGCTTTGGCCAGGGTACGGCTTTCTTT.

This clonotype was counted many times. Little can be read into the size of this beta chain, an off-target read in a library designed for alpha chains. This chain connects TRBV7-9 to TRBJ2-3; perhaps TRBD1 as D (5 bases). This CDR3 comprises 14 residues. Trimming pared 5 bases from V and 4 bases from J, leaving 13 bases between. CDR1 and CDR2 from the germline V gene are SEHNR and FQNEAQ (reference sequence). The CDR3 region has the DNA TGTGCCAGCAGCCTGACTCAACAGGCAGATACGCAGTATTTT. Its protein is CASSLTQQADTQYF.

On this clonotype itself: This beta chain is a stray read from a library made for alpha chains; its abundance is not meaningful. V gene TRBV4-1 combines with J gene TRBJ2-5; no firm D call. CDR3 length: 16 amino acids. Germline V gene sequence: CDR1 MGHRA, CDR2 YSYEKL. The germline V and J ends were trimmed by 1 base and 3 bases, with 15 bases remaining between them. CDR3 sequence (DNA): TGCGCCAGCAGCCAAGGAGGTGGGGTTGGTGAAGAGACCCAGTACTTC. Its translation is CASSQGGGVGEETQYF.

This clonotype has at least ten counts. This beta chain is off target for a library built for alpha chains, so its abundance means little. CDR3: CSARGGEYQPQHF. CDR3 nucleotide sequence: TGCAGTGCTAGGGGGGGGGAGTATCAGCCCCAGCATTTT. This chain connects TRBV20-1 to TRBJ1-5; tentatively, D is TRBD1 (5 bases). CDR1 and CDR2 from the germline V gene are DFQATT and SNEGSKA (reference sequence). V was clipped by 3 bases and J by 5 bases, with 11 bases between them. The CDR3 contains 13 residues.

This clonotype was picked up many times. The library was built for alpha chains, so this beta chain is an off-target read and its size means little. The J gene is TRBJ2-1, the V gene TRBV12-3 or TRBV12-4; 14 bases map to TRBD2. The CDR3 is 18 amino acids. Unmatched junction bases numbered 15, after V lost 6 bases and J lost 8 bases. The CDR3 loop is CASSRGHRLAGGPDEQFF. In DNA, the CDR3 is TGTGCCAGCAGCCGAGGTCATCGACTAGCGGGAGGGCCGGATGAGCAGTTCTTC.

This clonotype was counted many times. This beta chain slipped into a library made for alpha chains as a stray read, so its size is not meaningful. The chain recombines TRBV5-1 with TRBJ2-5; 11 bases match TRBD2. The V and J ends lost 0 bases and 4 bases, in that order; junction bases with no gene match: 5. Looked up from germline, CDR1 is SGHRS and CDR2 is YFSETQ. The CDR3 totals 16 residues. The CDR3 coding sequence is TGCGCCAGCAGCTTGGCCCTAGCGGGAGGATTAGAGACCCAGTACTTC. This sequence encodes CASSLALAGGLETQYF.

This clonotype was seen many times. Little can be read into the size of this beta chain, an off-target read in a library designed for alpha chains. V usage is TRBV10-3 and J usage is TRBJ2-1; TRBD1 might be the D (6 bases). Trimming shortened V by 5 bases and J by 1 base, and 12 bases separated the two germline ends. Germline V gene sequence: CDR1 ENHRY, CDR2 SYGVKD. The CDR3 runs 15 residues. CDR3 coding DNA: TGTGCCATCAGTCACCGGGACACGTCCTACAATGAGCAGTTCTTC. Translating it yields CAISHRDTSYNEQFF.

This clonotype was recorded many times. The library was prepared for alpha chains; this beta chain is a stray read, so its frequency means little. The gene calls are TRBV4-1 and TRBJ2-3; 13 nucleotides match TRBD2. Germline CDR1 MGHRA, CDR2 YSYEKL. This CDR3 has 17 amino acids. V was clipped by 2 bases and J by 4 bases; unmatched bases: 6. The CDR3 here is CASSQPGTSGMADTQYF. DNA of the CDR3: TGCGCCAGCAGCCAACCCGGGACTAGCGGGATGGCAGATACGCAGTATTTT.

This clonotype was observed many times. This beta chain turned up in a library designed for alpha chains; as an off-target read, its abundance says little. The chain carries TRBV5-1 and TRBJ2-2; 10 nucleotides line up with TRBD2. Losses at the gene ends were 0 bases for V and 1 base for J; bases not matched to a gene: 3. Per the germline V gene, CDR1 is SGHRS and CDR2 is YFSETQ. The CDR3 sequence is 17 residues long. The CDR3 region has the DNA TGCGCCAGCAGCTTGGCGACTAGCGGGCGGAACACCGGGGAGCTGTTTTTT. It codes for CASSLATSGRNTGELFF.

In this sample, this clonotype is medium-sized (0.01 to 0.1%). The library was prepared for alpha chains; this beta chain is a stray read, so its frequency means little. The chain recombines TRBV29-1 with TRBJ1-1; D is uncertain. Trimming took off 5 bases at V and 3 bases at J, with 19 bases between the two ends. The CDR3 is made up of 15 amino acids. Germline CDR1 is SQVTM and CDR2 is ANQGSEA. The CDR3 spells CSVFPPQRGHTEAFF. The CDR3 DNA follows: TGCAGCGTTTTTCCCCCACAGCGAGGCCACACTGAAGCTTTCTTT.

This clonotype was recorded many times. This beta chain is a stray sequence in a library constructed for alpha chains; its clone size is not meaningful. The V and J genes are TRBV6-6 and TRBJ2-1; TRBD1 matches at 12 bases. The CDR3 has 21 residues. In germline, CDR1 is MNHNY, CDR2 SVGAGI (reference sequence). J lost 0 bases, V lost 5 bases, and 17 bases had no gene match. Written as DNA, the CDR3 is TGTGCCAGCAGTCCCTACCTGCCCCGGGACAGGGGGCACAGCTCCTACAATGAGCAGTTCTTC. It yields the protein CASSPYLPRDRGHSSYNEQFF.

This clonotype appeared many times. Little can be read into the size of this beta chain, an off-target read in a library designed for alpha chains. The genes are TRBV7-9 and TRBJ1-2, with D uncertain. CDR1 and CDR2 from the germline V gene are SEHNR and FQNEAQ (reference sequence). The V end was cut by 5 bases, the J end by 2 bases, with 3 bases between. CDR3 length equals 11 residues. The CDR3 sequence: CASSANYGYTF. In DNA, the CDR3 is TGTGCCAGCAGCGCCAACTATGGCTACACCTTC. Full variable domain (outside the CDR3, taken from reference TRBV7-9 and TRBJ1-2): DTGVSQNPRHKITKRGQNVTFRCDPISEHNRLYWYRQTLGQGPEFLTYFQNEAQLEKSRLLSDRFSAERPKGSFSTLEIQRTEQGDSAMYLCASSANYGYTFGSGTRLTVV.

Relative to its sample, this clonotype is medium-sized. The junction departs from germline at one end; a sequencing error may be responsible. For a library built for alpha chains, this beta chain is a stray read; little rests on its size. The rearrangement uses TRBV29-1 and TRBJ2-1; maybe TRBD1 (6 bases). Germline V gene lookup returns CDR1 SQVTM and CDR2 ANQGSEA. The CDR3 is 13 amino acids. The CDR3 protein is CSGEGTNYNEQFF. The CDR3 coding sequence is TGCAGCGGTGAAGGGACAAACTACAATGAGCAGTTCTTC.

In this sample, this clonotype turned up many times. This beta chain is an off-target read within a library intended for alpha chains, so its frequency means little. The chain employs TRBV7-2 and TRBJ2-1; D could derive from TRBD1 or TRBD2 (6 bases each). The CDR3 totals 17 residues. V was trimmed by 1 base and J by 7 bases, leaving 20 bases between them. Germline values: CDR1 SGHTA, CDR2 FQGNSA. CDR3: CASSLGPGGTTGNEQFF. The DNA of the CDR3 is TGTGCCAGCAGCTTAGGTCCCGGCGGGACAACGGGGAATGAGCAGTTCTTC.

This clonotype has a count of ten or more. This beta chain came through as a stray read in a library set up for alpha chains, and its size says little. The genes are TRBV25-1 and TRBJ2-2, with D perhaps matching TRBD2 (5 bases). V lost 7 bases, J lost 4 bases, and 10 bases lay in between. The CDR3 covers 13 residues. Germline V lookup: CDR1 MGHDK, CDR2 SYGVNS. The CDR3 loop is CASTLGGTGELFF. The CDR3 bases are TGTGCCAGCACCCTTGGAGGCACCGGGGAGCTGTTTTTT.

Comment on this clonotype: This beta chain is a stray sequence in a library constructed for alpha chains; its clone size is not meaningful. The chain employs TRBV30 and TRBJ2-3, with D unresolved. CDR3 length: 13 amino acids. Germline V lookup: CDR1 GTSNPN, CDR2 SVGIG (reference sequence). V was shortened by 1 base and J by 5 bases, with 10 bases between the two germline ends. CDR3 nucleotides: TGTGCCTGGAGTGAGGTAAACTTAGATACGCAGTATTTT. Protein sequence: CAWSEVNLDTQYF.

This clonotype appeared many times. This beta chain was picked up by a library intended for alpha chains and is off target, so its count carries little meaning. The chain uses TRBV20-1 and TRBJ2-5, with D uncertain. CDR1 is DFQATT, CDR2 SNEGSKA, per germline (reference sequence). This CDR3 contains 16 residues. The ends were cut back, 0 bases at V and 1 base at J, with 15 bases in the middle. CDR3 in amino acids: CSARDPGARFQETQYF. The CDR3 DNA reads as TGCAGTGCTAGAGACCCCGGAGCTAGGTTCCAAGAGACCCAGTACTTC.

At least ten counts were recorded for this clonotype. This beta chain is a stray sequence in a library constructed for alpha chains; its clone size is not meaningful. The V gene is TRBV20-1, the J gene TRBJ2-3, with 8 bases fitting TRBD2. This CDR3 spans 15 amino acids. Germline V gene lookup returns CDR1 DFQATT and CDR2 SNEGSKA (reference sequence). V shed 4 bases, J shed 1 base, and the junction held 7 bases outside the gene matches. The CDR3 region is CSATPLGGGTDTQYF. Here the CDR3 DNA reads TGCAGTGCTACTCCTCTCGGGGGGGGCACAGATACGCAGTATTTT.

This clonotype showed up many times. This beta chain lies outside the target of a library built for alpha chains; its clone size means little. The V call is TRBV6-1, the J call TRBJ1-5; 7 nucleotides agree with TRBD1. V was clipped by 6 bases and J by 7 bases; unmatched bases: 15. The CDR3 consists of 16 residues. Germline-derived CDR1 and CDR2 are MNHNS and SASEGT. The CDR3 nucleotides read TGTGCCAGCAGCCGCGGCACAACAGGGGAGAGCCAGCCCCAGCATTTT. It yields the protein CASSRGTTGESQPQHF.

This clonotype showed up many times. As an off-target read in a library built for alpha chains, this beta chain has a frequency of little significance. V gene TRBV6-5 combines with J gene TRBJ1-2; 11 bases agree with TRBD1. The CDR3 runs 15 residues. CDR1 and CDR2 from the germline V gene are MNHEY and SVGAGI. J gave up 4 bases and V 6 bases, and 7 bases lay outside the gene matches. Written as DNA, the CDR3 is TGTGCCAGCAGAAACCCCGGACAGGGGGCCTATGGCTACACCTTC. Translated, it gives CASRNPGQGAYGYTF.